These T cell receptor beta chains were read from a single sample in a study of T cell responses to AZD1222 COVID-19 vaccine. Profiled with immunoSEQ multiplex PCR; TCRdb holds only in-frame clones, not every one. Here the sample spans fewer than 110,000 clones, 86% being singletons. Sequencing used peripheral blood, obtained on day 0 of AZD1222 vaccination. Source of these receptors: an adult in good health. The CDR3 runs from the conserved cysteine through the conserved F or W. Each record gives: V gene, J gene, clone size, D gene, CDR3 DNA, CDR3 protein. A D gene is named only where the DNA matches it firmly. The size entry is marked missing in some rows and otherwise reads once, few, many or a size class.

TRBV6-5,TRBJ1-1,once,TRBD1,TGTGCCAGCAGTACTACAGGGGGCGGGGGAAACACCTTTTTT,CASSTTGGGGNTFF
TRBV18,TRBJ2-5,-,-,TGTGCCAGCTCACCACCACAGGGTTCAGAGACCCAGTACTTC,CASSPPQGSETQYF
TRBV19,TRBJ1-2,-,TRBD1,TGTGCCAGTAGTACAGGACAGGGACGGAACACCTTC,CASSTGQGRNTF
TRBV11-3,TRBJ2-3,-,-,TGTGCCAGCAGCTTAGTTATGTCGCTACCAGTGAACGAGAGGCAGTATTTT,CASSLVMSLPVNERQYF
TRBV19,TRBJ2-1,-,TRBD2,TGTGCCAGTAGTCGTACGCCCCTTAGCGGGCCCAATGAGCAGTTCTTC,CASSRTPLSGPNEQFF
TRBV27,TRBJ2-7,-,-,TGTGCCAGCAGCACAGGGTCCCGACCGATTTACGAGCAGTACTTC,CASSTGSRPIYEQYF
TRBV5-1,TRBJ1-2,-,-,TGCGCCAGCAGCTTGACGGGGGGGATTTATGGCTACACCTTC,CASSLTGGIYGYTF
TRBV4-3,TRBJ2-7,few,-,TGCGCCAGCAGCCACAGCGGCGAGCAGTACTTC,CASSHSGEQYF
TRBV6-2/TRBV6-3,TRBJ2-2,-,TRBD2,TGTGCCAGCAGCCGACTAGCGGGAGGTAAAACCGGGGAGCTGTTTTTT,CASSRLAGGKTGELFF
TRBV2,TRBJ2-7,few,-,TGTGCCAGCAGTGTCGGGACAATCCCCTACGAGCAGTACTTC,CASSVGTIPYEQYF
TRBV20-1,TRBJ2-1,-,-,TGCAGTGCTAGTCTTAGGGGGGCCGACCGACACAATGAGCAGTTCTTC,CSASLRGADRHNEQFF
TRBV30,TRBJ1-3,-,-,TGTGCCTGGAGTGTCCCATCAGGCGCCTCTGGAAACACCATATATTTT,CAWSVPSGASGNTIYF
TRBV5-4,TRBJ2-7,-,TRBD1,TGTGCCAGCAGCGAACCGGGACAGGGCTCCTACGAGCAGTACTTC,CASSEPGQGSYEQYF
TRBV18,TRBJ1-3,-,-,TGTGCCAGCTCACCACCCCAGACTCTCGGAAACACCATATATTTT,CASSPPQTLGNTIYF
TRBV7-2,TRBJ2-3,-,TRBD1,TGTGCCAGCAGCTTAGCGCTTGGACAGGGGCTCTCAGATACGCAGTATTTT,CASSLALGQGLSDTQYF
TRBV9,TRBJ1-4,-,TRBD1,TGTGCCAGCAGCGCCCGGGACAGGGGTTCGACTAATGAAAAACTGTTTTTT,CASSARDRGSTNEKLFF
TRBV25-1,TRBJ1-3,few,TRBD1,TGTGCCAGCAGGACAGGGGGTGGAAACACCATATATTTT,CASRTGGGNTIYF
TRBV5-1,TRBJ2-1,-,TRBD1,TGCGCCAGCAGCTTGATGGGGACAGGGACGAATGAGCAGTTCTTC,CASSLMGTGTNEQFF
TRBV28,TRBJ1-2,-,TRBD1,TGTGCCAGCAGTTTTGGGCACAGGGGGCGGGGTGGCTACACCTTC,CASSFGHRGRGGYTF
TRBV29-1,TRBJ1-2,-,-,TGCAGCGTTCGGGAGGGGAACTATGGCTACACCTTC,CSVREGNYGYTF
TRBV10-3,TRBJ1-2,-,-,TGTGCCATCAGTGAGTTTAGCCTCGGCTATGGCTACACCTTC,CAISEFSLGYGYTF
TRBV5-1,TRBJ2-1,few,-,TGCGCCAGCAGCTTGGGGACAGCCAACAATGAGCAGTTCTTC,CASSLGTANNEQFF
TRBV4-3,TRBJ1-2,-,-,TGCGCCAGCAGCTCGCGGGGACACGGCTTTGAGGGCTACACCTTC,CASSSRGHGFEGYTF
TRBV7-9,TRBJ2-7,-,-,TGTGCCAGCAGCTTACTACGTACAGGGAAATACGAGCAGTACTTC,CASSLLRTGKYEQYF
TRBV15,TRBJ1-2,-,-,TGTGCCACCAGCAGAGATCTGGGGGACGGTGGCTACACCTTC,CATSRDLGDGGYTF
TRBV19,TRBJ2-4,once,TRBD1,TGTGCCAGTAGTATCGGTCCCGGGACAGGGGACATTCAGTACTTC,CASSIGPGTGDIQYF
TRBV2,TRBJ2-7,-,TRBD1,TGTGCCAGCAGTGGGGGACAGGGCTACGAGCAGTACTTC,CASSGGQGYEQYF
TRBV19,TRBJ1-2,-,TRBD1,TGTGCCAGTAGGAAAGGACAGGAAGGAGGCTACACCTTC,CASRKGQEGGYTF
TRBV3-1/TRBV3-2,TRBJ1-4,-,TRBD1,TGTGCCAGCAGAAAGACAGGGGGCCCAAATGAAAAACTGTTTTTT,CASRKTGGPNEKLFF
TRBV30,TRBJ2-3,-,TRBD2,TGTGCCTGGACTAGCGGGAACGGGGATTCTACGCAGTATTTT,CAWTSGNGDSTQYF
TRBV4-2,TRBJ1-2,-,-,TGTGCCAGCAGCCAAGGGGTTGGGCAGGATGGCTACACCTTC,CASSQGVGQDGYTF
TRBV27,TRBJ1-4,-,-,TGTGCCAGCAGTTTACGGAGAAAGGGTGAAAAACTGTTTTTT,CASSLRRKGEKLFF
TRBV3-1/TRBV3-2,TRBJ2-7,-,-,TGTGCCAGCAGCCAAGGTGGGTACGAGCAGTACTTC,CASSQGGYEQYF
TRBV27,TRBJ1-1,-,-,TGTGCCAGCAGTTTATGGGGGGGTCGCACTGAAGCTTTCTTT,CASSLWGGRTEAFF
TRBV28,TRBJ1-2,-,-,TGTGCCAGTTCTCGGGCTTGGGATATGAGCTACACCTTC,CASSRAWDMSYTF
TRBV28,TRBJ2-7,once,-,TGTGCCAGCAGTTCTTCCTACGAGCAGTACTTC,CASSSSYEQYF
TRBV20-1,TRBJ1-2,-,-,TGCAGTGCTAGAAGGGCCTATGGCTACACCTTC,CSARRAYGYTF
TRBV5-5,TRBJ1-1,-,-,TGTGCCAGCAGCTTGGCTCTGGCGAACACTGAAGCTTTCTTT,CASSLALANTEAFF
TRBV20-1,TRBJ1-6,once,-,TGCAGTGCTAGTGGTCAGGGCAGTACCAATTCACCCCTCCACTTT,CSASGQGSTNSPLHF
TRBV25-1,TRBJ1-4,-,-,TGTGCCAGCAGCCGGGGCAGAAGCGCAACTAATGAAAAACTGTTTTTT,CASSRGRSATNEKLFF
TRBV6-5,TRBJ2-7,-,TRBD1,TGTGCCAGCAGTTCAGGGGGCAGGAGGGAGCAGTACTTC,CASSSGGRREQYF
TRBV2,TRBJ1-5,-,TRBD1,TGTGCCAGCAGTTTTTCGGGACAGGGCGCCGGTCAGCCCCAGCATTTT,CASSFSGQGAGQPQHF
TRBV2,TRBJ1-2,-,-,TGTGCCAGCAGTGATAAGGGTCTTAACTATGGCTACACCTTC,CASSDKGLNYGYTF
TRBV6-2/TRBV6-3,TRBJ1-1,-,-,TGTGCCAGCAGTCGGCCGGGACTTGCCCCCGTGAACACTGAAGCTTTCTTT,CASSRPGLAPVNTEAFF
TRBV27,TRBJ1-1,few,-,TGTGCCAGCCGCAGGGAAGTGGGGACTGAAGCTTTCTTT,CASRREVGTEAFF
TRBV6-5,TRBJ1-3,-,-,TGTGCCAGCAGTTACCTCCGGGGAACTGGAAACACCATATATTTT,CASSYLRGTGNTIYF
TRBV7-8,TRBJ2-5,-,TRBD1,TGTGCCAGCAGCTTAGTGATACCGGGACAGGGGTTTGAAGAGACCCAGTACTTC,CASSLVIPGQGFEETQYF
TRBV7-9,TRBJ1-1,-,TRBD1,TGTGCCAGCAGTCGTAACAGGGGGAACACTGAAGCTTTCTTT,CASSRNRGNTEAFF
TRBV30,TRBJ2-2,-,-,TGTGCCTGGAGTCCACCAGGGGCGAACACCGGGGAGCTGTTTTTT,CAWSPPGANTGELFF